This entry lists 12 T cell receptor beta chains sequenced from one sample in a study of T cell responses to AZD1222 COVID-19 vaccine. Profiled with immunoSEQ multiplex PCR; TCRdb holds only in-frame clones, not every one. The table records more than 130,000 clones, around nine tenths of them present only once. The sequencing here drew on peripheral blood, taken on day 0 of AZD1222 vaccination. Receptor source: an adult in good health.

V and J are TRBV11-1 and TRBJ2-1; 10 nucleotides match TRBD2. This CDR3 contains 15 residues. Germline values: CDR1 SGHAT, CDR2 FQDESV (reference sequence). V lost 1 base, J lost 6 bases, and 3 bases stayed unmatched. The CDR3 here is CASSLEAGGINEQFF. The CDR3 DNA reads TGTGCCAGCAGCTTAGAAGCGGGGGGGATCAATGAGCAGTTCTTC.

The chain has TRBV2 and TRBJ2-7, with D perhaps TRBD2 (6 bases). Trimming pared 7 bases from V and 2 bases from J, leaving 12 bases between. This CDR3 contains 13 residues. Germline CDR1 reads SNHLY; CDR2 reads FYNNEI. CDR3 residues: CASNVGGAYEQYF. The CDR3 DNA reads TGTGCCAGCAACGTCGGCGGGGCCTACGAGCAGTACTTC.

This clone was detected only a few times. The chain employs TRBV5-4 and TRBJ1-6; the D is unclear. The V and J ends lost 6 bases and 8 bases respectively, with 18 bases between them. The length of the CDR3 is 15 residues. Germline CDR1 reads SGHNT; CDR2 reads YYREEE (reference sequence). CDR3 bases: TGTGCCAGCACATCAGCAGGAGTTGTTGATTCACCCCTCCACTTT. It translates to CASTSAGVVDSPLHF.

The chain has TRBV30 and TRBJ1-3, with D maybe TRBD1 (5 bases). Germline CDR1 is GTSNPN and CDR2 is SVGIG (reference sequence). V shed 1 base and J shed 1 base, with 5 bases lying between them. CDR3 length: 13 amino acids. This chain's CDR3 is CAWSAGSGNTIYF. CDR3 DNA: TGTGCCTGGAGTGCAGGGTCTGGAAACACCATATATTTT.

The chain is built from TRBV3-1 (or the pseudogene TRBV3-2) and TRBJ2-2, with a possible D match to TRBD2 (6 bases). The germline V gene has CDR1 LGHDT and CDR2 YNNKEL (reference sequence). V was trimmed by 4 bases and J by 2 bases, leaving 14 bases between them. The length of the CDR3 is 16 residues. The CDR3 here is CASSRGTGLNTGELFF. The CDR3 DNA reads as TGTGCCAGCAGCCGGGGGACGGGACTTAACACCGGGGAGCTGTTTTTT.

This rearrangement joins TRBV6-5 to TRBJ2-7; D unresolved. The CDR3 consists of 11 residues. V lost 7 bases, J lost 4 bases, and 8 bases lay in between. Germline loops: CDR1 MNHEY, CDR2 SVGAGI. The CDR3 sequence: CASKEGYEQYF. The CDR3 DNA reads TGTGCCAGCAAGGAAGGTTACGAGCAGTACTTC.

This chain links TRBV7-9 with TRBJ2-7; D is ambiguous. The CDR3 runs to 14 residues. In germline, CDR1 is SEHNR, CDR2 FQNEAQ (reference sequence). Trimming stripped 5 bases from V and 3 bases from J, with 14 bases between. CDR3 nucleotides: TGTGCCAGCAGCGCTGCCGGGTCGCACTACGAGCAGTACTTC. This translates into CASSAAGSHYEQYF.

V is TRBV12-3 or TRBV12-4 and J is TRBJ1-4; D is uncertain. This CDR3 is 12 amino acids long. V was clipped by 6 bases and J by 8 bases, with 10 bases between them. CDR3 amino acids: CASRSLREKLFF. The CDR3 region has the DNA TGTGCCAGCAGGTCCTTGAGGGAAAAACTGTTTTTT.

The V and J genes are TRBV11-2 and TRBJ1-1; D not resolved. V was clipped by 1 base and J by 4 bases, with 16 bases between them. Germline lookup yields CDR1 SGHAT and CDR2 FQNNGV. CDR3 length equals 16 residues. In DNA form, the CDR3 reads TGTGCCAGCAGCTTAGTCCGGGGTCCGGCCGGCACTGAAGCTTTCTTT. Its translation is CASSLVRGPAGTEAFF.

The chain carries TRBV7-9 and TRBJ1-2, with TRBD1 as a possible D gene (5 bases). Trimming removed 0 bases at V and 5 bases at J, with 16 bases between. CDR1 is SEHNR, CDR2 FQNEAQ, per germline (reference sequence). This CDR3 is built from 16 residues. The chain's CDR3 is CASSLAGTENLYGYTF. The CDR3 DNA reads TGTGCCAGCAGCTTAGCGGGGACCGAGAATCTGTATGGCTACACCTTC.

V usage is TRBV5-6 and J usage is TRBJ1-4; 9 nucleotides align to TRBD1. V trimming: 0 bases; J trimming: 8 bases; junction bases outside the gene matches: 5. CDR1 is SGHDT, CDR2 YYEEEE, per germline. The CDR3 contains 15 residues. The CDR3 DNA follows: TGTGCCAGCAGCTTGGGGGACAGGGTTGGAGAAAAACTGTTTTTT. It translates to CASSLGDRVGEKLFF.

CDR3: CASSTSGQGITSSRTF. CDR3 DNA: TGTGCCAGCTCAACCTCGGGACAGGGGATAACGTCCTCTAGGACCTTC. The chain links TRBV18 to TRBJ1-2, with 10 bases fitting TRBD1. Per germline, CDR1 KGHSH and CDR2 LQKENI. This CDR3 comprises 16 residues. After removal of 5 bases from V and 14 bases from J, the junction contained 20 bases not matched to a gene.